This note documents a single T cell receptor (beta chain) sequence. Its antigen is unknown. CDR3-region Arm-PCR and iRepertoire HTBI primers produced the TCR beta libraries. TCRdb re-called the multiplex PCR reads through MiXCR, storing one row per CDR3 protein. The sample lists fewer than 350,000 distinct CDR3 sequences; 15% to 20% were seen once. The data stem from a study of regulatory T cells in long-lasting Graves disease. Indicated time point: newly diagnosed GD, antithyroid drugs for less than 3 months. Making the TCR library involved RNA that had been extracted from PBMCs. Graves' disease was diagnosed by American Thyroid Association guidelines. As collected, the peripheral blood samples measured 7.5 to 9 milliliters each and went into EDTA tubes. Study-level findings and limits: Gene preferences differed: TRBV28, TRBJ1-2, TRBJ2-5 in persistent cases. Persistent Graves' disease cases displayed lower TCR diversity than newly diagnosed ones.

This CDR3 is built from 15 residues. Germline values: CDR1 SGHAT, CDR2 FQNNGV. With 5 bases removed from V and 4 bases from J, the gap between germline ends came to 15 bases. The chain couples TRBV11-2 to TRBJ1-5; D unclear. The sequencing used peripheral blood mononuclear cells (PBMCs), collected at new diagnosis, from a patient treated with antithyroid drugs. The clonotype comes from a female donor with Graves disease. As DNA, the CDR3 is TGTGCCAGCAGCCGTAGCGGTCAGGCTAATCAGCCCCAGCATTTT. Protein product: CASSRSGQANQPQHF.